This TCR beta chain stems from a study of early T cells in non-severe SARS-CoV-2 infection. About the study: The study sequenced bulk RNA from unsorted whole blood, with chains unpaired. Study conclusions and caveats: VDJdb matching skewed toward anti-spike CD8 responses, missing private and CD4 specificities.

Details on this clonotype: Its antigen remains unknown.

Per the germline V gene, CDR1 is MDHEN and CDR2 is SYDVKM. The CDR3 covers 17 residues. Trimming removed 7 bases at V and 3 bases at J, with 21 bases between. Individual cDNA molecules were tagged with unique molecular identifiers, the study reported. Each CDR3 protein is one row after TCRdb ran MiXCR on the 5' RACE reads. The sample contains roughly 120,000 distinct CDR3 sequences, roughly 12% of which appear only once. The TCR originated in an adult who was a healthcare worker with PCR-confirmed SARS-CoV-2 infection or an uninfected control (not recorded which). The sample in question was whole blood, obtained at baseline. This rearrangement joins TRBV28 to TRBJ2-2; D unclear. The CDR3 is CASNNPLLWIYTGELFF. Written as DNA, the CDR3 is TGTGCCAGCAACAACCCCCTTTTGTGGATCTACACCGGGGAGCTGTTTTTT.